A selection of T cell receptor beta chains follows, all from one sample in a study of T cells after yellow fever vaccination. TCRdb called the 5' RACE reads again in MiXCR, with one record for every CDR3 protein. The sample records hundreds of thousands of distinct CDR3 sequences, around an eighth being singletons. The material sequenced was PBMCs, taken on the day of the yellow fever booster vaccination. The source is a man aged 25 to 40 who received the YFV17D yellow fever vaccine. Each CDR3 is given with its conserved first and last residue. Fields, in order: V gene, D gene, clone size, J gene, CDR3 DNA, CDR3 protein. The D gene is left open where the match is weak. Not all rows give a size; the values are once, few, many and, for expanded clones, a class.

V: TRBV12-3/TRBV12-4
D: NA
size: few
J: TRBJ2-3
DNA: TGTGCCAGCAGTCTCAGTCCGGTGCGGGCAGATACGCAGTATTTT
CDR3: CASSLSPVRADTQYF

V: TRBV10-2
D: NA
size: few
J: TRBJ2-3
DNA: TGCGCCAGCCAAATGACTGCTACTAGCACAGATACGCAGTATTTT
CDR3: CASQMTATSTDTQYF

V: TRBV5-1
D: NA
size: few
J: TRBJ2-1
DNA: TGCGCCAGCAGCCCAGGGACGGAAAGCTCCTACAATGAGCAGTTCTTC
CDR3: CASSPGTESSYNEQFF

V: TRBV6-5
D: NA
size: NA
J: TRBJ1-3
DNA: TGTGCCAGCAGTTACCTGAGAACTGGAAACACCATATATTTT
CDR3: CASSYLRTGNTIYF

V: TRBV5-1
D: TRBD2
size: NA
J: TRBJ2-3
DNA: TGCGCCAGCCAAAGAGCGGGAGGGCCCACAGATACGCAGTATTTT
CDR3: CASQRAGGPTDTQYF

V: TRBV20-1
D: TRBD2
size: few
J: TRBJ2-1
DNA: TGCAGTGCTACGACTAGCGGGGGATACAATGAGCAGTTCTTC
CDR3: CSATTSGGYNEQFF

V: TRBV15
D: NA
size: NA
J: TRBJ2-7
DNA: TGTGCCACCAGCAGAGGGGAGGACGAGCAGTACTTC
CDR3: CATSRGEDEQYF

V: TRBV24-1
D: TRBD1
size: NA
J: TRBJ2-2
DNA: TGTGCCACCCGACAGGGACGGACCGGGGAGCTGTTTTTT
CDR3: CATRQGRTGELFF

V: TRBV20-1
D: TRBD1
size: many
J: TRBJ2-5
DNA: TGCAGTGCGCTGGACAGGTTGCAAGAGACCCAGTACTTC
CDR3: CSALDRLQETQYF

V: TRBV25-1
D: TRBD2
size: few
J: TRBJ2-3
DNA: TGTGCCAGCAGTGGGGGACTAGCGGGAGTCCTCCCCATTCCACAGATCGCGCAGTATTTT
CDR3: CASSGGLAGVLPIPQIAQYF

V: TRBV27
D: NA
size: many
J: TRBJ2-1
DNA: TGTGCCAGCAGGGCCCCCCCGGGTCTTGAGCAGTTCTTC
CDR3: CASRAPPGLEQFF

V: TRBV12-3/TRBV12-4
D: NA
size: NA
J: TRBJ1-4
DNA: TGTGCCAGCAGGGTCCTCTTGGGAAAACTGTTTTTT
CDR3: CASRVLLGKLFF

V: TRBV30
D: NA
size: NA
J: TRBJ1-2
DNA: TGTGCCTGGAACCCAGGTCCCTACTATGGCTACACCTTC
CDR3: CAWNPGPYYGYTF

V: TRBV7-3
D: TRBD2
size: NA
J: TRBJ2-1
DNA: TGTGCCAGCAGCCCCAGTCTAGCGGGAGGCCAGGGATCCTACAATGAGCAGTTCTTC
CDR3: CASSPSLAGGQGSYNEQFF

V: TRBV2
D: NA
size: few
J: TRBJ2-7
DNA: TGTGCCAGCAGTGGACAGACTAACAACCCCTACGAGCAGTACTTC
CDR3: CASSGQTNNPYEQYF

V: TRBV6-2/TRBV6-3
D: TRBD2
size: few
J: TRBJ2-2
DNA: TGTGCCAGCAGCCGACGCACCAGGACTAGTCGCGAAAGGACCGGGGAGCTGTTTTTT
CDR3: CASSRRTRTSRERTGELFF

V: TRBV4-3
D: NA
size: few
J: TRBJ2-1
DNA: TGCGCCAGCAGCCAACACTCTAATGAGCAGTTCTTC
CDR3: CASSQHSNEQFF

V: TRBV10-3
D: NA
size: few
J: TRBJ2-7
DNA: TGTGCCATCAGTGGTCTAGGGGTACGCGAGCAGTACTTC
CDR3: CAISGLGVREQYF

V: TRBV4-3
D: NA
size: few
J: TRBJ2-2
DNA: TGCGCCAGCAGCCAAGGCTGGCAGGGGGGCACCGGGGAGCTGTTTTTT
CDR3: CASSQGWQGGTGELFF

V: TRBV29-1
D: TRBD1
size: many
J: TRBJ2-7
DNA: TGCAGCGTTATGGGACAGACCTACGAGCAGTACTTC
CDR3: CSVMGQTYEQYF

V: TRBV3-1
D: TRBD1
size: NA
J: TRBJ1-3
DNA: TGTGCCAGCAGCCTCGTACAGGGGGGAGGAAACACCATATATTTT
CDR3: CASSLVQGGGNTIYF

V: TRBV6-2/TRBV6-3
D: TRBD2
size: NA
J: TRBJ2-7
DNA: TGTGCCAGCAGAAGGACTAGCGGGAATAGTCCCTACGAGCAGTACTTC
CDR3: CASRRTSGNSPYEQYF

V: TRBV4-3
D: TRBD1
size: NA
J: TRBJ2-2
DNA: TGCGCCAGCAGCCACTCGACAGGGGTGAACACCGGGGAGCTGTTTTTT
CDR3: CASSHSTGVNTGELFF

V: TRBV7-8
D: NA
size: NA
J: TRBJ2-2
DNA: TGTGCCAGCAGCTTCACTTATGCCGGGGAGCTGTTTTTT
CDR3: CASSFTYAGELFF

V: TRBV7-2
D: TRBD2
size: few
J: TRBJ2-7
DNA: TGTGCCAGCAGCTTAGCCCTAGCGGGCCTAGGGTCCGGCGAGCAGTACTTC
CDR3: CASSLALAGLGSGEQYF

V: TRBV7-9
D: NA
size: NA
J: TRBJ1-5
DNA: TGTGCCAGCAGCTCCGGACGGAATAGCAATCAGCCCCAGCATTTT
CDR3: CASSSGRNSNQPQHF

V: TRBV29-1
D: TRBD2
size: NA
J: TRBJ2-1
DNA: TGCAGCGTTGAAGACTGGGCGGGAGGGCCTGGGCGATCCCTCAATGAGCAGTTCTTC
CDR3: CSVEDWAGGPGRSLNEQFF

V: TRBV7-2
D: TRBD1
size: few
J: TRBJ2-5
DNA: TGTGCCAGCAGCTTAGTAGCGATGGACAGGGTCTTTCGGTTT
CDR3: CASSLVAMDRVFRF

V: TRBV7-9
D: NA
size: NA
J: TRBJ2-3
DNA: TGTGCCAGCAGCTTAAAAACCGCGGCCACAGATACGCAGTATTTT
CDR3: CASSLKTAATDTQYF

V: TRBV7-9
D: TRBD2
size: NA
J: TRBJ2-1
DNA: TGTGCCAGCAGCCCTAACCAGCCCTACCTTAGCGGGAGGGCTGAGCAGTTCTTC
CDR3: CASSPNQPYLSGRAEQFF

V: TRBV29-1
D: NA
size: NA
J: TRBJ1-2
DNA: TGCAGCGCACTTCTTGATGGGTTTGACTATGGCTACACCTTC
CDR3: CSALLDGFDYGYTF

V: TRBV7-2
D: NA
size: NA
J: TRBJ2-7
DNA: TGTGCCAGCAGCTCCCAAAGCTTCGAGCAGTACTTC
CDR3: CASSSQSFEQYF

V: TRBV7-2
D: TRBD2
size: NA
J: TRBJ2-7
DNA: TGTGCCAGCAGCTTAGTCGGGACTACCTCCTCCTACGAGCAGTACTTC
CDR3: CASSLVGTTSSYEQYF

V: TRBV6-1
D: NA
size: few
J: TRBJ1-1
DNA: TGTGCCAGCAGTCTGACAGTTTACACTGAAGCTTTCTTT
CDR3: CASSLTVYTEAFF

V: TRBV7-2
D: TRBD2
size: few
J: TRBJ2-1
DNA: TGTGCCAGCAGCACCCGGATTGGAGGCCGACTAGCTAGAAGTGTCAATGAGCAGTTCTTC
CDR3: CASSTRIGGRLARSVNEQFF

V: TRBV6-2/TRBV6-3
D: NA
size: few
J: TRBJ2-5
DNA: TGTGCCAGCAGAAAAGAAAAAGGACAAGAGACCCAGTACTTC
CDR3: CASRKEKGQETQYF

V: TRBV20-1
D: NA
size: few
J: TRBJ2-1
DNA: TGCAGTGCTAGAGTCGCGACCTACAATGAGCAGTTCTTC
CDR3: CSARVATYNEQFF

V: TRBV5-6
D: TRBD2
size: few
J: TRBJ2-5
DNA: TGTGCCAGCAGCCCGCCGACTAGCGCGATACCTCGGGGCGAGACCCAGTACTTC
CDR3: CASSPPTSAIPRGETQYF

V: TRBV28
D: NA
size: NA
J: TRBJ2-5
DNA: TGTGCCAGCAGTTTTATGGACCCTGTAGCAGAGACCCAGTACTTC
CDR3: CASSFMDPVAETQYF

V: TRBV25-1
D: NA
size: few
J: TRBJ2-2
DNA: TGTGCCAGCTGTACAGGCACCGGGGAGCTGTTTTTT
CDR3: CASCTGTGELFF

V: TRBV20-1
D: NA
size: few
J: TRBJ1-1
DNA: TGCAGTGCTAGAGATGCAGGCGGGTTGGACACTGAAGCTTTCTTT
CDR3: CSARDAGGLDTEAFF

V: TRBV6-1
D: NA
size: NA
J: TRBJ1-6
DNA: TGTGCCAGCAGCCCCCGTGCGGAGTCACCCCTCCACTTT
CDR3: CASSPRAESPLHF

V: TRBV24-1
D: NA
size: NA
J: TRBJ2-6
DNA: TGTGCCACCAGCGCCTCTGGGGCCAACGTCCTGACTTTC
CDR3: CATSASGANVLTF

V: TRBV28
D: NA
size: NA
J: TRBJ2-3
DNA: TGTGCCAGCAGTTTGGTACCCGGACGGGCAGATACGCAGTATTTT
CDR3: CASSLVPGRADTQYF

V: TRBV28
D: NA
size: few
J: TRBJ2-1
DNA: TGTGCCAGCAGTTTACCCCCCCCAGGCACTGAGCAGTTCTTC
CDR3: CASSLPPPGTEQFF

V: TRBV3-1
D: TRBD2
size: few
J: TRBJ2-5
DNA: TGTGCCAGCAGCCAAACGCTAGCGGGTATCCAAGAGACCCAGTACTTC
CDR3: CASSQTLAGIQETQYF

V: TRBV20-1
D: NA
size: few
J: TRBJ1-3
DNA: TGCAGTGCTAACGATCCATACCGCTCTGGAAACACCATATATTTT
CDR3: CSANDPYRSGNTIYF

V: TRBV20-1
D: NA
size: few
J: TRBJ1-1
DNA: TGCAGTGCTAGTTCAAGGAGAGAAGAAGCTTTCTTT
CDR3: CSASSRREEAFF

V: TRBV27
D: TRBD1
size: few
J: TRBJ1-2
DNA: TGTGCCAGCAGTCCGGGACAGGAATTCTATGGCTACACCTTC
CDR3: CASSPGQEFYGYTF

V: TRBV5-4
D: NA
size: few
J: TRBJ2-1
DNA: TGTGCCAGCAGCTTGGGGCCGGACTCGAGCTCCTACAATGAGCAGTTCTTC
CDR3: CASSLGPDSSSYNEQFF

V: TRBV20-1
D: TRBD2
size: NA
J: TRBJ2-3
DNA: TGCAGTGCTAGGGGAATAGCGGGAGTGCTAGATACGCAGTATTTT
CDR3: CSARGIAGVLDTQYF

V: TRBV24-1
D: NA
size: few
J: TRBJ2-7
DNA: TGTGCCACCAGTGATTTTACCGGGTTGCCTGCAGACGAGCAGTACTTC
CDR3: CATSDFTGLPADEQYF

V: TRBV6-1
D: TRBD1
size: many
J: TRBJ1-3
DNA: TGTGCCAGCAAGGGGACAGCCAAAGGAAACACCATATATTTT
CDR3: CASKGTAKGNTIYF

V: TRBV4-3
D: TRBD2
size: NA
J: TRBJ2-7
DNA: TGCGCCAGCAGCCAAGACTCGCGGACTAGCGGGTTGGGGCACGAGCAGTACTTC
CDR3: CASSQDSRTSGLGHEQYF

V: TRBV7-9
D: NA
size: NA
J: TRBJ1-1
DNA: TGTGCCAGCAGCTTAAGGGACGGCGACACTGAAGCTTTCTTT
CDR3: CASSLRDGDTEAFF